The next 19 T cell receptor beta chains were all read from a single sample in a study of post-analysis software for immune sequencing data. Study results and limitations: In patients, TRBV5-6, TRBV5-1 and TRBV20-1 belonged to roughly 5 TRBV segments found more frequently than in controls.

The antigens for these receptors are not known. Prepared libraries of TCR beta cDNA carried unique molecular identifiers. TCRdb re-derived calls from the PCR reads in MiXCR, one entry per CDR3 protein. The sample has some 240,000 distinct CDR3 sequences, 36% seen once. The sample was blood. The receptor set was obtained from a girl between 10 and 17 years old with multiple sclerosis.

The chain joins TRBV5-1 to TRBJ2-1; 9 bases align to TRBD2. CDR3 size: 16 residues. The ends lost 4 bases at V and 5 bases at J; junction bases unmatched: 10. CDR1 is SGHRS and CDR2 is YFSETQ in the germline V gene. CDR3 DNA sequence: TGCGCCAGCAGCCCGGGCAGCGGGAGGAGCCACAATGAGCAGTTCTTC. Its translation is CASSPGSGRSHNEQFF.

The rearrangement joins TRBV18 to TRBJ1-2; 9 bases fit TRBD1. The CDR3 totals 17 residues. The junction had 9 bases not matched to a gene; V was cut back by 1 base and J by 3 bases. CDR1 is KGHSH and CDR2 is LQKENI in the germline V gene. The CDR3 DNA reads as TGTGCCAGCTCACCACTCACAGGGGGCGATTCCTACTATGGCTACACCTTC. Translating gives CASSPLTGGDSYYGYTF.

The V gene is TRBV7-2, the J gene TRBJ1-3; 7 bases are a match to TRBD1. The CDR3 covers 16 residues. The germline V gene encodes CDR1 SGHTA and CDR2 FQGNSA. V lost 3 bases and J lost 0; bases outside the gene matches: 5. The CDR3 DNA is TGTGCCAGCAGCTTCGGGGACAGCTCCTCTGGAAACACCATATATTTT. Its protein product is CASSFGDSSSGNTIYF.

The chain uses TRBV12-3 or TRBV12-4 and TRBJ2-1; 7 bases line up with TRBD2. The CDR3 extends over 15 amino acids. The V segment lost 2 bases and the J segment 5 bases; nucleotides outside the gene matches: 6. The chain's CDR3 is CASSLLAESHNEQFF. DNA of the CDR3: TGTGCCAGCAGTTTACTAGCGGAGAGCCACAATGAGCAGTTCTTC.

For this clonotype: A read error is possible here, since a much larger clone lies one base away. The chain links TRBV5-1 to TRBJ2-7; D is possibly TRBD1 or TRBD2 (5 bases each). The assigned J gene may be wrong: the sequence end matches TRBJ2-5 better. The CDR3 totals 15 residues. Germline CDR1 reads SGHRS; CDR2 reads YFSETQ. Written as DNA, the CDR3 is TGCGCCAGCAAAACTACTCCCGGGGCTACAGGGACCCAGTACTTC. Translating gives CASKTTPGATGTQYF.

The chain couples TRBV12-3 or TRBV12-4 to TRBJ2-7, with a tentative D call TRBD2 (5 bases). This CDR3 spans 13 amino acids. V was pared by 5 bases and J by 2 bases, with 10 bases between. This CDR3 reads CASSEGSPYEQYF. The CDR3, as DNA: TGTGCCAGCAGTGAGGGTTCCCCCTACGAGCAGTACTTC.

This clonotype was seen a few times. This rearrangement joins TRBV29-1 to TRBJ2-7; D is possibly TRBD2 (6 bases). The end of the DNA aligns better with TRBJ2-5, so the J call may be wrong. CDR1 is SQVTM and CDR2 is ANQGSEA in the germline V gene. The CDR3 is 11 amino acids. The CDR3 loop is CSVLPEGTQYF. The CDR3 DNA sequence: TGCAGCGTTTTGCCGGAGGGGACCCAGTACTTC.

As regards this clonotype: This may arise from a read error, as a much more abundant clone is one base away. The V call is TRBV5-1, the J call TRBJ2-5, with 9 bases that match TRBD1. Germline V gene data show CDR1 as SGHRS and CDR2 as YFSETQ. V was pared by 3 bases and J by 11 bases, with 11 bases of the junction left unmatched. The CDR3 extends over 14 amino acids. The CDR3 sequence: CASSSGTGLSEQYF. Here the CDR3 DNA reads TGCGCCAGCAGCTCCGGGACAGGGCTCTCTGAGCAGTACTTC.

This clonotype was seen more than once but under ten times. This chain links TRBV25-1 with TRBJ2-2; 10 bases are shared with TRBD2. V trimming: 5 bases; J trimming: 4 bases; junction bases outside the gene matches: 7. The V gene's germline CDR1 is MGHDK and CDR2 SYGVNS. The CDR3 spans 16 residues. CDR3 residues: CASSKAGGPSTGELFF. CDR3 coding DNA: TGTGCCAGCAGTAAAGCGGGAGGGCCCAGCACCGGGGAGCTGTTTTTT.

The sample holds many counts of this clonotype. The chain is built from TRBV11-2 and TRBJ2-5; 16 bases agree with TRBD2. The CDR3 runs 17 residues. Germline V lookup: CDR1 SGHAT, CDR2 FQNNGV. V gave up 5 bases and J gave up 5 bases; unmatched junction bases: 8. CDR3: CASSPGTSGGVQETQYF. DNA of the CDR3: TGTGCCAGCAGCCCCGGGACTAGCGGGGGGGTTCAGGAGACCCAGTACTTC.

This clonotype occurred a few times. A much larger clone sits a single nucleotide away, making a read error possible. The gene calls are TRBV4-1 and TRBJ2-1; 9 nucleotides align to TRBD2. The end of the DNA is better explained by TRBJ2-7, so the J call may be wrong. The CDR3 totals 18 residues. Germline V CDR1 and CDR2: MGHRA, YSYEKL. The CDR3 DNA reads as TGCGCCAGCAGCCAAGAAAGCCTAGCGGGGAGCTCCTACAATGAGCAGTACTTC. Translation gives CASSQESLAGSSYNEQYF.

V usage is TRBV30 and J usage is TRBJ1-5; no firm D call. The V end lost 1 base, the J end lost 4 bases, and 8 bases lay between the germline ends. The CDR3 covers 13 residues. Germline V gene lookup returns CDR1 GTSNPN and CDR2 SVGIG (reference sequence). The CDR3 here is CAWSDFTNQPQHF. CDR3 DNA sequence: TGTGCCTGGAGTGACTTTACGAATCAGCCCCAGCATTTT. Full variable domain (missing parts from reference TRBV30 and TRBJ1-5): SQTIHQWPATLVQPVGSPLSLECTVEGTSNPNLYWYRQAAGRGLQLLFYSVGIGQISSEVPQNLSASRPQDRQFILSSKKLLLSDSGFYLCAWSDFTNQPQHFGDGTRLSIL.

This clonotype was seen more than once but under ten times. The chain employs TRBV11-2 and TRBJ1-4; possibly TRBD1 for D (6 bases). Looked up from germline, CDR1 is SGHAT and CDR2 is FQNNGV. Trimming left V 0 bases short and J 7 bases short, with 12 bases between. The CDR3 sequence is 15 residues long. DNA of the CDR3: TGTGCCAGCAGCTTAGAACCGTTCAGGGGTGAAAAACTGTTTTTT. Protein: CASSLEPFRGEKLFF. Based on the CDR3 plus reference TRBV11-2 and TRBJ1-4, the full variable domain is EAGVAQSPRYKIIEKRQSVAFWCNPISGHATLYWYQQILGQGPKLLIQFQNNGVVDDSQLPKDRFSAERLKGVDSTLKIQPAKLEDSAVYLCASSLEPFRGEKLFFGSGTQLSVL.

At least ten counts were recorded for this clonotype. CDR3 bases: TGTGCCAGCAGCTTAACCGGCGGGAGCAAAGAGACCCAGTACTTC. Amino acids: CASSLTGGSKETQYF. The chain carries TRBV7-3 and TRBJ2-5; 7 bases are shared with TRBD2. V trimming: 0 bases; J trimming: 3 bases; junction bases outside the gene matches: 4. CDR3 size: 15 residues. Germline CDR1 SGHTA, CDR2 FQGTGA.

This clonotype has at least ten counts. The chain combines TRBV9 with TRBJ2-3; 9 nucleotides align to TRBD1. The CDR3 has 15 residues. Per germline, CDR1 SGDLS and CDR2 YYNGEE. V lost 4 bases and J lost 1; bases outside the gene matches: 4. CDR3 nucleotides: TGTGCCAGCAGCCCTCGACAGGGGGGCACAGATACGCAGTATTTT. Protein product: CASSPRQGGTDTQYF.

V gene TRBV28 combines with J gene TRBJ1-1; D might be TRBD1 (6 bases). CDR1 and CDR2 (germline): MDHEN, SYDVKM. The CDR3 consists of 16 residues. V dropped 2 bases and J dropped 0 bases, with 13 bases sitting between them. CDR3 nucleotides: TGTGCCAGCAGTTTAGGGGGCTCGGCTGTGAACACTGAAGCTTTCTTT. Translating it yields CASSLGGSAVNTEAFF.

This clonotype was seen at least ten times. The V call is TRBV20-1, the J call TRBJ1-6; D unresolved. Trimming shortened V by 3 bases and J by 0 bases, and 15 bases separated the two germline ends. The CDR3 is 17 amino acids. Germline V lookup: CDR1 DFQATT, CDR2 SNEGSKA (reference sequence). The CDR3 loop reads CSASRVRRSSYNSPLHF. CDR3 nucleotides: TGCAGTGCTAGTAGAGTGAGGCGGAGCTCCTATAATTCACCCCTCCACTTT.

This clonotype was detected only a few times. The chain has TRBV12-3 or TRBV12-4 and TRBJ1-1; D is unclear. This CDR3 comprises 13 residues. Trimming cost V 6 bases and J 5 bases, with 13 bases left between them. This CDR3 reads CASRAPTATEAFF. The CDR3 coding sequence is TGTGCCAGCAGGGCTCCCACCGCTACTGAAGCTTTCTTT.

In its sample, this clonotype was seen a few times. A much bigger clone sits one base away, suggesting this may be a read error. This chain uses TRBV4-2 with TRBJ1-2, with 9 bases matching TRBD1. CDR3 length equals 15 residues. CDR1 is LGHNA, CDR2 YNFKEQ, per germline. CDR3 coding DNA: TGTGCCAGCAGCCAAGACGGGACAGGGAACTATGGCCACACCTTC. This sequence encodes CASSQDGTGNYGHTF.